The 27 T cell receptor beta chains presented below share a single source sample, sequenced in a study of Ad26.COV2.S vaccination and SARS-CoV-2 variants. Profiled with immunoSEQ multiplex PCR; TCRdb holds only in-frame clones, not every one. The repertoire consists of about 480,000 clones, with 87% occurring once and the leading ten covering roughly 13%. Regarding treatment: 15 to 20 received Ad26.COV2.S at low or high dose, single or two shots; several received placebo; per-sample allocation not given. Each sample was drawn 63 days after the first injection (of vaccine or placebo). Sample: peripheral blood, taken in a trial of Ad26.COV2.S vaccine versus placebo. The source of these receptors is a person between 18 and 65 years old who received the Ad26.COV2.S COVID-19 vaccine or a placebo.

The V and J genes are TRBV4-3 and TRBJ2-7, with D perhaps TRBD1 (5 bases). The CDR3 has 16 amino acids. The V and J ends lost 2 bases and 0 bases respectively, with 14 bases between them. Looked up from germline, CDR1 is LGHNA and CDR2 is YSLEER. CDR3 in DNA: TGCGCCAGCAGCCAACAAACAGGTAGTCGCTCCTACGAGCAGTACTTC. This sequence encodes CASSQQTGSRSYEQYF.

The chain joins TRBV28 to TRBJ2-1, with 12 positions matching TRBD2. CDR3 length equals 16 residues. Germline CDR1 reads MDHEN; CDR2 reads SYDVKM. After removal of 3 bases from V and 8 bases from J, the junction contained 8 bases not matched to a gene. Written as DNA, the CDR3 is TGTGCCAGCAGTTTGGGGCTAGCGGGAGGGCAAGATGAGCAGTTCTTC. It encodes CASSLGLAGGQDEQFF. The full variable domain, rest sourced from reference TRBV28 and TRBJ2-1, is DVKVTQSSRYLVKRTGEKVFLECVQDMDHENMFWYRQDPGLGLRLIYFSYDVKMKEKGDIPEGYSVSREKKERFSLILESASTNQTSMYLCASSLGLAGGQDEQFFGPGTRLTVL.

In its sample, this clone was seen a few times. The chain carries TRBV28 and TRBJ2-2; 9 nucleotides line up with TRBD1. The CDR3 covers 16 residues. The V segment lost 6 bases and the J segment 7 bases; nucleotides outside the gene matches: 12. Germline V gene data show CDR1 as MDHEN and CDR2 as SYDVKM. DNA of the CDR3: TGTGCCAGCAGCCAACACACAGGGGGCGGGAGCGGGGAGCTGTTTTTT. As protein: CASSQHTGGGSGELFF.

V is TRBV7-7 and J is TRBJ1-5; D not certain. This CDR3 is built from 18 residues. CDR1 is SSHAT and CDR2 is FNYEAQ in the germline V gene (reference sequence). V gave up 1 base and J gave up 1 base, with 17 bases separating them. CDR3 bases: TGTGCCAGCAGCTTAGGGCAGACCACGGGTGGGAGCAATCAGCCCCAGCATTTT. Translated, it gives CASSLGQTTGGSNQPQHF.

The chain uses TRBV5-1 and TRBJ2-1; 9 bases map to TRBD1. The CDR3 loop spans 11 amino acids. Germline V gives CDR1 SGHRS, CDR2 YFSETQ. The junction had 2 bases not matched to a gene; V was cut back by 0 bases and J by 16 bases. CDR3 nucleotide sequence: TGCGCCAGCAGCTTGGGGGGACAGGGTTTCTTC. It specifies CASSLGGQGFF.

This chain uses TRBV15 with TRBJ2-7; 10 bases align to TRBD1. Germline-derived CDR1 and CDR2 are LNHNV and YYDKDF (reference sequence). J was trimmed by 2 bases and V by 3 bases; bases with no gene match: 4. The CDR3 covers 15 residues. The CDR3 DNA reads TGTGCCACCAGCAGGGGTGGACAGGGGGCCTACGAGCAGTACTTC. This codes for CATSRGGQGAYEQYF.

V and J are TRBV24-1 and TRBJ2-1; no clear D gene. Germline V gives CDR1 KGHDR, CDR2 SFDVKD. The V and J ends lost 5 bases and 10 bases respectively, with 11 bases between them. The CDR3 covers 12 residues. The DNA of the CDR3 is TGTGCCACCAGTGGGCTAGTGGGCGAGCAGTTCTTC. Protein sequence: CATSGLVGEQFF.

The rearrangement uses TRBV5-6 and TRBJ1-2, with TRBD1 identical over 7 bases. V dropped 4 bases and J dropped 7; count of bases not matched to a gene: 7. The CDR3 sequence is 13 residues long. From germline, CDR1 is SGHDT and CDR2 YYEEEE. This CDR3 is CASSQDRLGGYTF. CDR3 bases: TGTGCCAGCAGCCAGGACAGGCTGGGTGGCTACACCTTC.

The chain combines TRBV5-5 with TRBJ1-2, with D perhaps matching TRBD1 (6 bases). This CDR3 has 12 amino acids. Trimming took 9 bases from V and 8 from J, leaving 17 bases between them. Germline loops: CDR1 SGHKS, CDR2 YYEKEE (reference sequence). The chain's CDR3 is CATRRGAEGYTF. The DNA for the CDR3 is TGTGCCACCCGGCGGGGGGCGGAGGGCTACACCTTC.

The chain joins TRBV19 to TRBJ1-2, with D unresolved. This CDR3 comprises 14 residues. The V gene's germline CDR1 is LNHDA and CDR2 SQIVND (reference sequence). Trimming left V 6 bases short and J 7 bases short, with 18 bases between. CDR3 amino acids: CASRPSLSFRGYTF. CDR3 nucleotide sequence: TGTGCCAGTAGACCCTCCCTCAGCTTCCGTGGCTACACCTTC.

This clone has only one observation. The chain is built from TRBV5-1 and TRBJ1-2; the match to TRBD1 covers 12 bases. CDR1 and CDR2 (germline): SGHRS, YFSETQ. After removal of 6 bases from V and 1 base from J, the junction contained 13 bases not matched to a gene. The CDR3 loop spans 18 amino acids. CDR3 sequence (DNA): TGCGCCAGCACCCTATCCTCGGGACAGGGGGCTGTTAACTATGGCTACACCTTC. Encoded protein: CASTLSSGQGAVNYGYTF.

CDR3 nucleotide sequence: TGTGCCACCACTCCCGGGAGTGGAAACACCATATATTTT. This sequence encodes CATTPGSGNTIYF. The rearrangement joins TRBV15 to TRBJ1-3; D gene unclear. CDR3 size: 13 residues. CDR1 is LNHNV, CDR2 YYDKDF, per germline (reference sequence). Trimming pared 7 bases from V and 3 bases from J, leaving 10 bases between.

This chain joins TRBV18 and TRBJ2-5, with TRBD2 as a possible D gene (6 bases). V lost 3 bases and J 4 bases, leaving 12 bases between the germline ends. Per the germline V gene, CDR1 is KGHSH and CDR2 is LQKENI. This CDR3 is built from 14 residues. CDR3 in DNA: TGTGCCAGCTCACCCTCCAGACTAGTAGAGACCCAGTACTTC. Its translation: CASSPSRLVETQYF.

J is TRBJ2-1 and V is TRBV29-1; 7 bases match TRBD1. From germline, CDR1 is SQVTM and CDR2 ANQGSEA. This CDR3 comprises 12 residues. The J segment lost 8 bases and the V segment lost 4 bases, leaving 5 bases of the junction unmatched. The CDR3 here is CSVVRGTDEQFF. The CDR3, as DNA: TGCAGCGTTGTCAGGGGGACAGATGAGCAGTTCTTC.

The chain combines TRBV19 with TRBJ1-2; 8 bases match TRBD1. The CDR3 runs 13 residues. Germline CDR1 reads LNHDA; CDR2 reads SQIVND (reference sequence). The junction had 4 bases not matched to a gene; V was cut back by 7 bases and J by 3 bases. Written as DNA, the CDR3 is TGTGCCAGTAAAACAGGGGGGGACTATGGCTACACCTTC. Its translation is CASKTGGDYGYTF. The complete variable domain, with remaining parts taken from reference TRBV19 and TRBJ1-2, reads DGGITQSPKYLFRKEGQNVTLSCEQNLNHDAMYWYRQDPGQGLRLIYYSQIVNDFQKGDIAEGYSVSREKKESFPLTVTSAQKNPTAFYLCASKTGGDYGYTFGSGTRLTVV.

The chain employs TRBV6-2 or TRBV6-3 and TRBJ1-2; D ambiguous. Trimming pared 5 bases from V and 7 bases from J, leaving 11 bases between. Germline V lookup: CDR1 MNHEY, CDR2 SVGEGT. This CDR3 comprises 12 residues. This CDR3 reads CASSGRVSGYTF. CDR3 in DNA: TGTGCCAGCAGTGGACGAGTGTCTGGCTACACCTTC.

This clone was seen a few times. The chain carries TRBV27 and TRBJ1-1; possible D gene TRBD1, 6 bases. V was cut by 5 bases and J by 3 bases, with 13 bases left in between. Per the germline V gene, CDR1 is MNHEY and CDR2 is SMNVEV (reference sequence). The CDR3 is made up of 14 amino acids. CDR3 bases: TGTGCCAGCAGTACAAGGGACAAGTACACTGAAGCTTTCTTT. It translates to CASSTRDKYTEAFF.

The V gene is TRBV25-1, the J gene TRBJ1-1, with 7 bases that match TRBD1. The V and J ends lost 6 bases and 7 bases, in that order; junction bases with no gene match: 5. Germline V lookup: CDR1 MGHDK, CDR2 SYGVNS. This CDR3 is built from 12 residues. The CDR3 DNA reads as TGTGCCAGCAGAATAGGGACAGTTGAAGCTTTCTTT. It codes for CASRIGTVEAFF.

This CDR3 reads CARSPRVHEQFF. CDR3 nucleotides: TGTGCCAGAAGTCCCAGGGTCCATGAGCAGTTCTTC. The chain employs TRBV5-3 and TRBJ2-1; D might be TRBD1 (5 bases). TRBV5-3 is filed as an ORF, its function uncertain. The CDR3 length is 12 residues. Deletions cut 5 bases from V and 8 bases from J, with 11 bases between.

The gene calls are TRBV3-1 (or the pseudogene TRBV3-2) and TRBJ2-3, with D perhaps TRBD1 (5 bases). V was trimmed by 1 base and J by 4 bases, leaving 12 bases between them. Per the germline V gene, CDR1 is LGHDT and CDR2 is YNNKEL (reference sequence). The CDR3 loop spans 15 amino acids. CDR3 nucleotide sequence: TGTGCCAGCAGCCAAGGACAGAGTCTCCCAGATACGCAGTATTTT. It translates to CASSQGQSLPDTQYF.

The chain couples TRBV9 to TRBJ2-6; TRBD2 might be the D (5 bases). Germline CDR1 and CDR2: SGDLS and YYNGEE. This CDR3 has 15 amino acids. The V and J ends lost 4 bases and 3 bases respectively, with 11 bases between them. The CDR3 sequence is CASSTREGGANVLTF. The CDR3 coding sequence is TGTGCCAGCAGCACAAGAGAGGGTGGGGCCAACGTCCTGACTTTC.

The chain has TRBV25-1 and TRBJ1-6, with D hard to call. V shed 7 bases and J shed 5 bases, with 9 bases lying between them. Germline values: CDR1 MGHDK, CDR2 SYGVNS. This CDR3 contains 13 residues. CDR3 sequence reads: CASTGPDNSPLHF. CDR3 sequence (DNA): TGTGCCAGCACGGGTCCAGATAATTCACCCCTCCACTTT.

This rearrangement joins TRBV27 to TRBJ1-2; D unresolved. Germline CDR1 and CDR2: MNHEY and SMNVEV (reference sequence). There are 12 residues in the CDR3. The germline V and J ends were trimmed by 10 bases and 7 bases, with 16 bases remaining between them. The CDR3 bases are TGTGCCACTAAGCAGGCCTATTCTGGCTACACCTTC. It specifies CATKQAYSGYTF.

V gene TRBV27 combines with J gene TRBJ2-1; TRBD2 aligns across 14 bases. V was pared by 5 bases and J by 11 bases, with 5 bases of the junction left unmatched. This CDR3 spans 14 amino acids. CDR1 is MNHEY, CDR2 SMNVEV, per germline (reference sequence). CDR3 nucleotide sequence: TGTGCCAGCAGTCCCGGACTAGCGGGAGGCCAGCAGTTCTTC. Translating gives CASSPGLAGGQQFF.

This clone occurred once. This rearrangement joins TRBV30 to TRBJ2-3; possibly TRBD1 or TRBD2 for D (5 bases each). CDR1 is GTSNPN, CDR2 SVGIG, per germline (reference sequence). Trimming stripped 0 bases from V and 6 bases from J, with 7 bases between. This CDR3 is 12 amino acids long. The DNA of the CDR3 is TGTGCCTGGAGTGTAGGGGAGGATACGCAGTATTTT. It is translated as CAWSVGEDTQYF.

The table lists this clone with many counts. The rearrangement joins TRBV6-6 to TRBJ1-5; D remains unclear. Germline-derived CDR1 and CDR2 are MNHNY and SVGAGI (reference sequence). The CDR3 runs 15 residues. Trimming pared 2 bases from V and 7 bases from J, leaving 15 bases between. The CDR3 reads CASSYEGSGGQPQHF. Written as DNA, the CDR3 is TGTGCCAGCAGTTACGAGGGATCGGGCGGGCAGCCCCAGCATTTT.

CDR3 sequence (DNA): TGTGCCAGCAGCTCCGCTAATCACAGAGGCAATGAGCAGTTCTTC. Translated, it gives CASSSANHRGNEQFF. The chain uses TRBV11-3 and TRBJ2-1; D unclear. The CDR3 has 15 amino acids. CDR1 and CDR2 from the germline V gene are SGHNT and YENEEA. V lost 4 bases, J lost 6 bases, and 16 bases lay in between.